The rows below give T cell receptor beta chains drawn from one sample of a study of T-cell reconstitution after alpha-beta-depleted transplantation in children. MiXCR was run by TCRdb on the PCR reads, yielding one entry per CDR3 protein. The sample consists of 600,000 or so distinct CDR3 sequences, 23% of them appearing once. The specimen comprised PBMCs, mostly from graft donor cells, sampled 360 days after TCRalphabeta/CD19-depleted stem cell transplant. These TCRs come from a boy in the first two years of life who had a stem cell transplant for acute myeloid leukemia, so the T cells may come from the graft donor. Each CDR3 is given with its conserved first and last residue. The D gene is left open where the match is weak. Rows give clone size only sometimes, using once, few, many, or a class for an expanded clone.

d_gene: TRBD1
v_gene: TRBV5-1
j_gene: TRBJ2-5
abundance: NA
CDR3nt: TGCGCCAGCAGCCCGCGACAGGGGTGGGAGACCCAGTACTTC
CDR3aa: CASSPRQGWETQYF

d_gene: NA
v_gene: TRBV12-3/TRBV12-4
j_gene: TRBJ2-3
abundance: many
CDR3nt: TGTGCCAGCAGCCGGGCAGACAGACTCTCAACAGATACGCAGTATTTT
CDR3aa: CASSRADRLSTDTQYF

d_gene: NA
v_gene: TRBV5-6
j_gene: TRBJ1-1
abundance: NA
CDR3nt: TGTGCCAGCAGCTTGGTTACCAGCCTGATGAACACTGAAGCTTTCTTT
CDR3aa: CASSLVTSLMNTEAFF

d_gene: NA
v_gene: TRBV28
j_gene: TRBJ1-2
abundance: few
CDR3nt: TGTGCCAGCAGTTTACCGGGCTCAGGGGATGGCTACACCTTC
CDR3aa: CASSLPGSGDGYTF

d_gene: TRBD1
v_gene: TRBV20-1
j_gene: TRBJ1-5
abundance: few
CDR3nt: TGCAGTGCCCGATCCTCCTTGACAGGGGGCAGTAATCAGCCCCAGCATTTT
CDR3aa: CSARSSLTGGSNQPQHF

d_gene: NA
v_gene: TRBV4-3
j_gene: TRBJ2-1
abundance: NA
CDR3nt: TGCGCCAGCAGCCAAGACTTCCTAGGGGCCATTAATAATGAGCAGTTCTTC
CDR3aa: CASSQDFLGAINNEQFF

d_gene: NA
v_gene: TRBV18
j_gene: TRBJ2-7
abundance: NA
CDR3nt: TGTGCCAGCTCGCCACAACAGGGAGACGAGCAGTACTTC
CDR3aa: CASSPQQGDEQYF

d_gene: TRBD1
v_gene: TRBV20-1
j_gene: TRBJ1-1
abundance: NA
CDR3nt: TGCAGTGCTAGAGATGGTCGACAGGGTATAGGGAAATGGGCTTTCTTT
CDR3aa: CSARDGRQGIGKWAFF

d_gene: NA
v_gene: TRBV13
j_gene: TRBJ2-7
abundance: NA
CDR3nt: TGTGCCAGCAGCTTTAGAGGGACGTCGTCCTACGAGCAGTACTTC
CDR3aa: CASSFRGTSSYEQYF

d_gene: TRBD2
v_gene: TRBV19
j_gene: TRBJ2-2
abundance: NA
CDR3nt: TGTGCCAGTAGTCCGACTAGCATCTCCGGGGAGCTGTTTTTT
CDR3aa: CASSPTSISGELFF

d_gene: NA
v_gene: TRBV7-2
j_gene: TRBJ2-2
abundance: NA
CDR3nt: TGTGCCAGCACGGGGGGCCCGAACACCGGGGAGCTGTTTTTT
CDR3aa: CASTGGPNTGELFF

d_gene: NA
v_gene: TRBV20-1
j_gene: TRBJ1-1
abundance: NA
CDR3nt: TGCAGTGCTATACCCGGTTCAGGGGACACTGAAGCTTTCTTT
CDR3aa: CSAIPGSGDTEAFF

d_gene: NA
v_gene: TRBV6-2/TRBV6-3
j_gene: TRBJ2-7
abundance: NA
CDR3nt: TGTGCCAGCAGCTGGGGACCTAGCTACGAGCAGTACTTC
CDR3aa: CASSWGPSYEQYF

d_gene: TRBD1
v_gene: TRBV15
j_gene: TRBJ2-3
abundance: many
CDR3nt: TGTGCCACCAGCATACGGACAGGAACTAGCACAGATACGCAGTATTTT
CDR3aa: CATSIRTGTSTDTQYF

d_gene: NA
v_gene: TRBV7-2
j_gene: TRBJ2-5
abundance: NA
CDR3nt: TGTGCCAGCAGCTTTTCCCCCAGTTGGGAGACCCAGTACTTC
CDR3aa: CASSFSPSWETQYF

d_gene: NA
v_gene: TRBV12-3/TRBV12-4
j_gene: TRBJ1-1
abundance: few
CDR3nt: TGTGCCACCCAGCCCCCGGGGGCAGATGAAGCTTTCTTT
CDR3aa: CATQPPGADEAFF

d_gene: NA
v_gene: TRBV2
j_gene: TRBJ2-1
abundance: NA
CDR3nt: TGTGCCAGCAGTGAAGCGCTGTGGCGGGGATCCTACAATGAGCAGTTCTTC
CDR3aa: CASSEALWRGSYNEQFF

d_gene: NA
v_gene: TRBV5-4
j_gene: TRBJ2-7
abundance: NA
CDR3nt: TGTGCCAGCAGCTTGGATCGGGTCAACTCCTACGAGCAGTACTTC
CDR3aa: CASSLDRVNSYEQYF

d_gene: NA
v_gene: TRBV21-1
j_gene: TRBJ2-5
abundance: few
CDR3nt: TGTGCCAGCACCAACTTAAAAGAGACCCAGTACTTC
CDR3aa: CASTNLKETQYF

d_gene: NA
v_gene: TRBV6-5
j_gene: TRBJ2-1
abundance: NA
CDR3nt: TGTGCCAGCAGTTACGAGGGGTCCCACTCCTACAATGAGCAGTTCTTC
CDR3aa: CASSYEGSHSYNEQFF

d_gene: TRBD1
v_gene: TRBV20-1
j_gene: TRBJ2-1
abundance: few
CDR3nt: TGCAGTGCTAGAGTAATTTCGACAGGGGGTAGATACAATGAGCAGTTCTTC
CDR3aa: CSARVISTGGRYNEQFF

d_gene: NA
v_gene: TRBV6-5
j_gene: TRBJ2-2
abundance: many
CDR3nt: TGTGCCAGCAGTTTACGGATGAACACCGGGGAGCTGTTTTTT
CDR3aa: CASSLRMNTGELFF

d_gene: TRBD1
v_gene: TRBV15
j_gene: TRBJ2-4
abundance: few
CDR3nt: TGTGCCACCAGCAGAGATCCCGGGACAGGGGACGCCAAAAACATTCAGTACTTC
CDR3aa: CATSRDPGTGDAKNIQYF

d_gene: NA
v_gene: TRBV4-3
j_gene: TRBJ2-7
abundance: few
CDR3nt: TGCGCCAGCAGCCAAGACGGCGGGGCTGAAGAGCAGTACTTC
CDR3aa: CASSQDGGAEEQYF

d_gene: NA
v_gene: TRBV28
j_gene: TRBJ1-3
abundance: NA
CDR3nt: TGTGCCAGCAGTTTGACCGGGGGAGTGTCTGGAAACACCATATATTTT
CDR3aa: CASSLTGGVSGNTIYF

d_gene: NA
v_gene: TRBV6-5
j_gene: TRBJ2-6
abundance: few
CDR3nt: TGTGCCAGCAGTTACTCGAGGGGACCGAACTCTGGGGCCAACGTCCTGACTTTC
CDR3aa: CASSYSRGPNSGANVLTF

d_gene: NA
v_gene: TRBV29-1
j_gene: TRBJ2-1
abundance: many
CDR3nt: TGCAGCGTGCCTGGGTGGACTGGGGTTTACAATGAGCAGTTCTTC
CDR3aa: CSVPGWTGVYNEQFF

d_gene: TRBD2
v_gene: TRBV7-9
j_gene: TRBJ2-7
abundance: many
CDR3nt: TGTGCCAGCAGCAGGGCGGGGGGCTCCTACCTCTACGAGCAGTACTTC
CDR3aa: CASSRAGGSYLYEQYF

d_gene: NA
v_gene: TRBV12-3/TRBV12-4
j_gene: TRBJ1-2
abundance: few
CDR3nt: TGTGCCAGCAGGTTTGGAGCTAACTATGGCTACACCTTC
CDR3aa: CASRFGANYGYTF

d_gene: NA
v_gene: TRBV20-1
j_gene: TRBJ2-1
abundance: many
CDR3nt: TGCAGTGTTCTCCTTCGCACCGACAATGAGCAGTTCTTC
CDR3aa: CSVLLRTDNEQFF

d_gene: NA
v_gene: TRBV10-1
j_gene: TRBJ2-4
abundance: few
CDR3nt: TGCGCCAGCAGTGAGTCCGGGACCACTTTAGCCAAAAACATTCAGTACTTC
CDR3aa: CASSESGTTLAKNIQYF

d_gene: NA
v_gene: TRBV30
j_gene: TRBJ1-1
abundance: NA
CDR3nt: TGTGCCTGGAGTGTCCGGCTACTGGGGCTCATGAACACTGAAGCTTTCTTT
CDR3aa: CAWSVRLLGLMNTEAFF

d_gene: TRBD2
v_gene: TRBV24-1
j_gene: TRBJ2-3
abundance: few
CDR3nt: TGTGCCACTAGCGGGGGATCCACAGATACGCAGTATTTT
CDR3aa: CATSGGSTDTQYF